A selection of T cell receptor beta chains follows, all from one sample in a study of CD8 T cells in ankylosing spondylitis. TCRdb called the 5' RACE reads again in MiXCR, with one record for every CDR3 protein. Of fewer than 400,000 distinct CDR3 sequences listed, roughly 14% are singletons. Sequenced material: blood, either unsorted or a sorted T cell fraction (not recorded which). The receptors here all came from a male donor with ankylosing spondylitis or in good health (not recorded which). The CDR3 runs from the conserved cysteine through the conserved F or W. Each record gives: clone size, J gene, D gene, V gene, CDR3 DNA, CDR3 protein. A D gene is named only where the DNA matches it firmly. Clone size is stated in some rows and not others, as once, few, many or a class when expanded.

size: few; J: TRBJ2-3; D: -; V: TRBV10-3; DNA: TGTGCCTCAGCTCCGGGACACTTACTTACAGATACGCAGTATTTT; CDR3: CASAPGHLLTDTQYF
size: few; J: TRBJ1-6; D: -; V: TRBV3-1; DNA: TGTGCCAGCAGCCTCCGGGCTCTCAGAGAACCCCTCCACTTT; CDR3: CASSLRALREPLHF
size: -; J: TRBJ1-1; D: -; V: TRBV4-2; DNA: TGTGCCAGCAGCCAAGGACTAATCCGGGGGGACACTGAAGCTTTCTTT; CDR3: CASSQGLIRGDTEAFF
size: few; J: TRBJ2-7; D: -; V: TRBV12-5; DNA: TGTGCTAGTGGTTTGATCGGAAGGGACGAGCAGTACTTC; CDR3: CASGLIGRDEQYF
size: -; J: TRBJ1-1; D: -; V: TRBV9; DNA: TGTGCCAGCACCGGGGGAGGGGGAAAAGCTTTCTTT; CDR3: CASTGGGGKAFF
size: many; J: TRBJ2-2; D: TRBD2; V: TRBV5-1; DNA: TGCGCCAGCAGCTTTGAAAGCGGGATGAACACCGGGGAGCTGTTTTTT; CDR3: CASSFESGMNTGELFF
size: few; J: TRBJ2-1; D: TRBD2; V: TRBV20-1; DNA: TGCAGTGCAAGACTAGCGGGACGGCACAATGAGCAGTTCTTC; CDR3: CSARLAGRHNEQFF
size: -; J: TRBJ2-1; D: TRBD2; V: TRBV2; DNA: TGTGCCAGCACCTACGGGCTAGCGGGAGGGTCCTTGAATGAGCAGTTCTTC; CDR3: CASTYGLAGGSLNEQFF
size: few; J: TRBJ2-3; D: TRBD2; V: TRBV20-1; DNA: TGCAGCCTTACGACGCTAGCGGGAGAGGGGATGTACACAGATACGCAGTATTTT; CDR3: CSLTTLAGEGMYTDTQYF
size: many; J: TRBJ1-2; D: TRBD1; V: TRBV5-1; DNA: TGCGCCAGCAGCTCAACAGGGGGCGGTGGATATGGCTACACCTTC; CDR3: CASSSTGGGGYGYTF
size: -; J: TRBJ2-5; D: -; V: TRBV20-1; DNA: TGCAGTGCTAGATCCAGGGAGGCTCGGGAGACCCAGTACTTC; CDR3: CSARSREARETQYF
size: -; J: TRBJ2-5; D: TRBD2; V: TRBV20-1; DNA: TGCAGTGCTAGGGGCCAGCTAGCGGGATTCCAAGAGACCCAGTACTTC; CDR3: CSARGQLAGFQETQYF
size: few; J: TRBJ2-5; D: TRBD2; V: TRBV5-1; DNA: TGCGCCAGCAGCCTCAGCGGGGACCAAGAGACCCAGTACTTC; CDR3: CASSLSGDQETQYF
size: few; J: TRBJ1-6; D: -; V: TRBV6-5; DNA: TGTGCCAGCAGTTACTCCATTTATAATTCACCCCTCCACTTT; CDR3: CASSYSIYNSPLHF
size: -; J: TRBJ1-5; D: -; V: TRBV7-9; DNA: TGTGCCAGCAGCCGTGACGGGGCCGGCAATCAGCCCCAGCATTTT; CDR3: CASSRDGAGNQPQHF
size: few; J: TRBJ2-2; D: -; V: TRBV28; DNA: TGTGCCAGCAGTTTAGTACCCGGGGAGCTGTTTTTT; CDR3: CASSLVPGELFF